This TCR beta chain was retrieved from a study of CD8 T cells in ankylosing spondylitis. General study results and limits: Reactive arthritis synovial fluid and blood were previously reported to contain some motif variants.

On this clonotype: Its specificity is unknown.

MiXCR was run by TCRdb on the 5' RACE reads, yielding one entry per CDR3 protein. In the table there are tens of thousands of distinct CDR3 sequences, around 6.4% of which are singletons. V gave up 5 bases and J gave up 7 bases, with 17 bases separating them. The CDR3 spans 14 residues. Germline loops: CDR1 SGHAT, CDR2 FQNNGV. The chain recombines TRBV11-2 with TRBJ2-5; perhaps TRBD1 as D (6 bases). The sample comprised synovial fluid, either unsorted or a sorted T cell fraction (not recorded which). The TCR comes from a male donor with ankylosing spondylitis. This CDR3 is CASSPTRDTGTQYF. Here the CDR3 DNA reads TGTGCCAGCAGCCCAACCCGGGACACTGGGACCCAGTACTTC.